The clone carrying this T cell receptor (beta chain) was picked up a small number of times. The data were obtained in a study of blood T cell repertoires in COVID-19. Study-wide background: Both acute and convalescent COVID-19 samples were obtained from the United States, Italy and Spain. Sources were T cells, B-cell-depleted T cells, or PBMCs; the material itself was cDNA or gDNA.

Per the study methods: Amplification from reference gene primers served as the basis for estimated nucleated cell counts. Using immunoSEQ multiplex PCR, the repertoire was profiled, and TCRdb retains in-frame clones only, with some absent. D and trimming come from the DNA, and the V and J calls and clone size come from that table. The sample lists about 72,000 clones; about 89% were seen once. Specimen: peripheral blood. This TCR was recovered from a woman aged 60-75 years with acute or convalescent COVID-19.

The CDR3 DNA follows: TGTGCCAGCAGAAAGGACAGGGATAATCAGCCCCAGCATTTT. This gives the protein CASRKDRDNQPQHF. The rearrangement joins TRBV6-5 to TRBJ1-5, with 8 nucleotides matching TRBD1. With V trimmed by 6 bases and J by 4 bases, 5 bases remained unmatched. The germline gives CDR1 MNHEY, CDR2 SVGAGI. The CDR3 runs 14 residues.